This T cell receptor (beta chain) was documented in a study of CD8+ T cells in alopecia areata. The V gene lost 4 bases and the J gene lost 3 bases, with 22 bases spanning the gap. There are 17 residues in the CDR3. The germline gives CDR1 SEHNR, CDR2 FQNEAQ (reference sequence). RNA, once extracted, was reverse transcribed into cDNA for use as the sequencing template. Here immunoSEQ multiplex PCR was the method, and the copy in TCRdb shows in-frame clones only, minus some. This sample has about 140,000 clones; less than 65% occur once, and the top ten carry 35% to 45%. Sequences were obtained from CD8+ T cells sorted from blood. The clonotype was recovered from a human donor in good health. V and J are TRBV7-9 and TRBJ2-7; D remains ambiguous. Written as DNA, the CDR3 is TGTGCCAGCAGCTCCCCCGTCATAGGGTCTGAAATCTACGAGCAGTACTTC. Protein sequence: CASSSPVIGSEIYEQYF.